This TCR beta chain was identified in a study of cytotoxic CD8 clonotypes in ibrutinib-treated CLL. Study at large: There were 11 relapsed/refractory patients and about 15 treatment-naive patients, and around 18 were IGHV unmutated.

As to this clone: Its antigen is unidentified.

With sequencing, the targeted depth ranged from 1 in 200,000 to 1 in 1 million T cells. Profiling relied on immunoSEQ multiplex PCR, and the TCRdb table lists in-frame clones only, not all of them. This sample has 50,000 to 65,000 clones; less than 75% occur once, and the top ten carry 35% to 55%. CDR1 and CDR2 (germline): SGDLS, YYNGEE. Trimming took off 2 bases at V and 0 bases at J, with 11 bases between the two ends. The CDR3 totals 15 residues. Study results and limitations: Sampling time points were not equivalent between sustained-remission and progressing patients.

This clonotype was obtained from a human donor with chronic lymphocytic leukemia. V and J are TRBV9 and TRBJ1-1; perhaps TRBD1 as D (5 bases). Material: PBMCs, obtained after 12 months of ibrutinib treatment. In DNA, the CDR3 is TGTGCCAGCAGCGTTGTGACAGCGATGAACACTGAAGCTTTCTTT. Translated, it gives CASSVVTAMNTEAFF. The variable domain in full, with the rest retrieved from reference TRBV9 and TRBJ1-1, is DSGVTQTPKHLITATGQRVTLRCSPRSGDLSVYWYQQSLDQGLQFLIQYYNGEERAKGNILERFSAQQFPDLHSELNLSSLELGDSALYFCASSVVTAMNTEAFFGQGTRLTVV.